This passage covers 19 T cell receptor beta chains from one sample sequenced in a study of immune cell composition in non-small cell lung cancer. Here immunoSEQ multiplex PCR was the method, and the copy in TCRdb shows in-frame clones only, minus some. In the table there are some 16,000 clones, 70% to 80% of which are singletons. Normal lung sampling was at least 3 cm from the tumour, as distant as possible. These same data were also listed under a study on CD4 T cells in lung cancer.

Input material: non-adjacent lung tissue. The receptor source for this set is a human donor with non-small cell lung cancer.

The gene calls are TRBV30 and TRBJ1-2; TRBD1 matches 11 bases. Germline V CDR1 and CDR2: GTSNPN, SVGIG (reference sequence). With V trimmed by 2 bases and J by 2 bases, 4 bases remained unmatched. The CDR3 is made up of 15 amino acids. The CDR3 DNA is TGTGCCTGGAGTTTAGGGACAGGGGGGAACTATGGCTACACCTTC. Its translation: CAWSLGTGGNYGYTF.

This clone was seen once. V usage is TRBV4-1 and J usage is TRBJ2-1; a possible D gene is TRBD1 (7 bases). The CDR3 sequence is 14 residues long. Germline V gene lookup returns CDR1 MGHRA and CDR2 YSYEKL. Trimming took off 1 base at V and 8 bases at J, with 12 bases between the two ends. This CDR3 reads CASSQVGGQDEQFF. The CDR3 nucleotides are TGCGCCAGCAGCCAAGTGGGAGGACAGGATGAGCAGTTCTTC.

The CDR3 loop reads CASSFMSGVIAGELFF. CDR3 nucleotide sequence: TGTGCCAGCAGCTTTATGTCAGGGGTAATAGCCGGGGAGCTGTTTTTT. The chain couples TRBV11-1 to TRBJ2-2; possible D gene TRBD1, 6 bases. Germline V CDR1 and CDR2: SGHAT, FQDESV (reference sequence). The CDR3 covers 16 residues. Trimming pared 3 bases from V and 6 bases from J, leaving 17 bases between.

The gene calls are TRBV11-2 and TRBJ1-4; 8 nucleotides line up with TRBD1. Germline V lookup: CDR1 SGHAT, CDR2 FQNNGV. V was pared by 4 bases and J by 8 bases, with 9 bases of the junction left unmatched. This CDR3 region has 15 residues. CDR3 sequence: CASSSSRGQIEKLFF. In DNA, the CDR3 is TGTGCCAGCAGCTCTAGCAGGGGGCAAATAGAAAAACTGTTTTTT.

The chain uses TRBV10-3 and TRBJ1-2; D unresolved. The CDR3 sequence is 15 residues long. Germline CDR1 is ENHRY and CDR2 is SYGVKD. V was trimmed by 6 bases and J by 1 base, leaving 15 bases between them. CDR3 DNA sequence: TGTGCCATCAGGAGAGACGGAAACATTAACTATGGCTACACCTTC. This translates into CAIRRDGNINYGYTF.

Written as DNA, the CDR3 is TGCGCCAGCAGCCTCAGGGCGGGGCCAAACAATGAGCAGTTCTTC. This translates into CASSLRAGPNNEQFF. This rearrangement joins TRBV4-3 to TRBJ2-1, with a possible D match to TRBD2 (6 bases). Germline assignment: CDR1 LGHNA and CDR2 YSLEER. The germline V and J ends were trimmed by 4 bases and 5 bases, with 15 bases remaining between them. This CDR3 has 15 amino acids.

This clone has a single count. This rearrangement joins TRBV11-2 to TRBJ2-7; D is unclear. The CDR3 loop spans 14 amino acids. Trimming pared 5 bases from V and 3 bases from J, leaving 14 bases between. Germline assignment: CDR1 SGHAT and CDR2 FQNNGV. The CDR3 nucleotides are TGTGCCAGCAGCCGAATCACAGAGGTCTACGAGCAGTACTTC. The encoded protein is CASSRITEVYEQYF. Full variable domain (rest looked up from reference TRBV11-2 and TRBJ2-7): EAGVAQSPRYKIIEKRQSVAFWCNPISGHATLYWYQQILGQGPKLLIQFQNNGVVDDSQLPKDRFSAERLKGVDSTLKIQPAKLEDSAVYLCASSRITEVYEQYFGPGTRLTVT.

V gene TRBV28 combines with J gene TRBJ1-1, with D possibly being TRBD1 (5 bases). There are 14 residues in the CDR3. Trimming took off 6 bases at V and 1 base at J, with 12 bases between the two ends. Germline assignment: CDR1 MDHEN and CDR2 SYDVKM. The chain's CDR3 is CASSQGGWNTEAFF. CDR3 DNA: TGTGCCAGCAGCCAGGGAGGGTGGAACACTGAAGCTTTCTTT.

The chain uses TRBV5-1 and TRBJ2-6; 9 bases line up with TRBD1. Germline loops: CDR1 SGHRS, CDR2 YFSETQ. J gave up 0 bases and V 4 bases, and 5 bases lay outside the gene matches. The CDR3 has 17 residues. CDR3 residues: CASSTGTGLSGANVLTF. For the CDR3, the DNA is TGCGCCAGCAGCACCGGGACAGGGCTCTCTGGGGCCAACGTCCTGACTTTC.

This clone has only one observation. The chain carries TRBV7-9 and TRBJ2-4; 8 positions match TRBD2. Germline CDR1 and CDR2: SEHNR and FQNEAQ (reference sequence). CDR3 length equals 12 residues. V was clipped by 4 bases and J by 8 bases; unmatched bases: 1. The CDR3 DNA is TGTGCCAGCAGCTACGGGGGGGACATTCAGTACTTC. This encodes CASSYGGDIQYF.

V is TRBV10-2 and J is TRBJ2-7; D perhaps matches TRBD2 (6 bases). Germline V gives CDR1 WSHSY, CDR2 SAAADI. V lost 3 bases, J lost 7 bases, and 19 bases lay in between. The CDR3 consists of 15 residues. The CDR3 DNA sequence: TGCGCCAGCAGTGATCGGAGGGGCTCAGCGCGGGAGCAGTACTTC. Residues: CASSDRRGSAREQYF.

The chain's CDR3 is CSARIKETQYF. The CDR3 DNA is TGCAGTGCCAGGATAAAAGAGACCCAGTACTTC. The chain employs TRBV20-1 and TRBJ2-5; the D is unclear. The V gene lost 6 bases and the J gene lost 3 bases, with 8 bases spanning the gap. The germline CDR1 and CDR2 sequences are DFQATT and SNEGSKA (reference sequence). The CDR3 has 11 amino acids.

The rearrangement links TRBV7-2 to TRBJ2-7; D may be TRBD1 (5 bases). CDR3 length: 14 residues. Trimming took 1 base from V and 5 from J, leaving 12 bases between them. CDR1 SGHTA and CDR2 FQGNSA come from the germline V gene. For the CDR3, the DNA is TGTGCCAGCAGCTTAGGCGGTGGGGCCCACGAGCAGTACTTC. This codes for CASSLGGGAHEQYF.

The chain uses TRBV6-6 and TRBJ1-1, with D possibly TRBD1 on 5 matching bases. The CDR3 loop spans 16 amino acids. Germline loops: CDR1 MNHNY, CDR2 SVGAGI (reference sequence). V was trimmed by 5 bases and J by 1 base, leaving 17 bases between them. CDR3 coding DNA: TGTGCCAGCAGTCCCGGAGGGGCAGGCCAGAACACTGAAGCTTTCTTT. It specifies CASSPGGAGQNTEAFF.

The V call is TRBV10-1, the J call TRBJ2-7, with D unclear. The CDR3 totals 13 residues. Germline assignment: CDR1 WNHNN and CDR2 SYGVQD (reference sequence). V was clipped by 7 bases and J by 0 bases, with 10 bases between them. CDR3 DNA: TGCGCCAGCATACAGCGACTCTCCTACGAGCAGTACTTC. Translated: CASIQRLSYEQYF.

In this sample, this clone turned up a few times. The chain couples TRBV7-8 to TRBJ1-1; D remains unclear. The germline V and J ends were trimmed by 3 bases and 0 bases, with 8 bases remaining between them. Germline CDR1 reads SGHVS; CDR2 reads FQNEAQ. The CDR3 has 14 residues. The CDR3 loop is CASSFGQLNTEAFF. The CDR3 DNA reads TGTGCCAGCAGCTTCGGCCAGCTGAACACTGAAGCTTTCTTT.

This clone is deemed medium-sized (0.01 to 0.1%). J is TRBJ2-1 and V is TRBV6-5, with D perhaps matching TRBD1 (6 bases). Trimming left V 4 bases short and J 12 bases short, with 19 bases between. Germline assignment: CDR1 MNHEY and CDR2 SVGAGI. The CDR3 is made up of 14 amino acids. The CDR3 region is CASSFGQPTGGQFF. DNA for the CDR3: TGTGCCAGCAGTTTTGGACAGCCTACAGGTGGGCAGTTCTTC.

V usage is TRBV2 and J usage is TRBJ2-7; weak D call: TRBD2 (7 bases). The CDR3 runs 12 residues. V lost 10 bases to trimming and J lost 2 bases, with 12 bases between them. From germline, CDR1 is SNHLY and CDR2 FYNNEI. CDR3 sequence (DNA): TGTGCCATCACCGGGGGGCCCTACGAGCAGTACTTC. Protein: CAITGGPYEQYF.

Note on this clone: The junction does not match germline at one end; this may be a read error. The chain combines TRBV5-4 with TRBJ2-2, with 9 nucleotides matching TRBD1. The CDR3 has 16 amino acids. The germline V gene encodes CDR1 SGHNT and CDR2 YYREEE (reference sequence). The CDR3 spells CASSLPGTGNAGELFF. The DNA of the CDR3 is TGTGCCAGCAGCTTACCCGGGACAGGGAACGCCGGGGAGCTGTTTTTT. Full variable domain (remainder filled in from reference TRBV5-4 and TRBJ2-2): ETGVTQSPTHLIKTRGQQVTLRCSSQSGHNTVSWYQQALGQGPQFIFQYYREEENGRGNFPPRFSGLQFPNYSSELNVNALELDDSALYLCASSLPGTGNAGELFFGEGSRLTVL.